The next 25 T cell receptor beta chains were all read from a single sample in a study of blood T cell repertoires in COVID-19. Assay used: immunoSEQ multiplex PCR; TCRdb lists only in-frame clones, some missing. This sample has over 90,000 clones, with roughly 80% found just once. Sequenced input: peripheral blood. These receptors all come from a man at least 80 years old with active or convalescent COVID-19.

The chain links TRBV11-3 to TRBJ1-1; a possible D gene is TRBD1 (6 bases). Germline values: CDR1 SGHNT, CDR2 YENEEA. The germline V and J ends were trimmed by 0 bases and 3 bases, with 11 bases remaining between them. The CDR3 sequence is 15 residues long. This CDR3 reads CASSLDGGGDTEAFF. CDR3 nucleotide sequence: TGTGCCAGCAGCTTAGATGGAGGGGGGGACACTGAAGCTTTCTTT.

The chain recombines TRBV19 with TRBJ1-5; 9 bases fit TRBD1. The CDR3 sequence is 14 residues long. V dropped 9 bases and J dropped 6; count of bases not matched to a gene: 9. In germline, CDR1 is LNHDA, CDR2 SQIVND (reference sequence). For the CDR3, the DNA is TGTGCCAGCAACAGGGGGCCCCAGGGTCAGCCCCAGCATTTT. Its translation: CASNRGPQGQPQHF. The full variable domain, completed using reference TRBV19 and TRBJ1-5, is DGGITQSPKYLFRKEGQNVTLSCEQNLNHDAMYWYRQDPGQGLRLIYYSQIVNDFQKGDIAEGYSVSREKKESFPLTVTSAQKNPTAFYLCASNRGPQGQPQHFGDGTRLSIL.

This clone has a handful of counts. The chain is built from TRBV19 and TRBJ1-5, with a possible D match to TRBD1 (5 bases). The V and J ends lost 2 bases and 11 bases respectively, with 13 bases between them. There are 13 residues in the CDR3. Germline-derived CDR1 and CDR2 are LNHDA and SQIVND (reference sequence). CDR3 region: CASSISGGAAQHF. DNA for the CDR3: TGTGCCAGTAGTATATCGGGTGGGGCGGCCCAGCATTTT. The whole variable domain, remainder taken from reference TRBV19 and TRBJ1-5, is DGGITQSPKYLFRKEGQNVTLSCEQNLNHDAMYWYRQDPGQGLRLIYYSQIVNDFQKGDIAEGYSVSREKKESFPLTVTSAQKNPTAFYLCASSISGGAAQHFGDGTRLSIL.

The V and J genes are TRBV6-5 and TRBJ1-5, with 9 bases identical to TRBD1. V shed 7 bases, J shed 5 bases, and the junction held 3 bases outside the gene matches. Germline CDR1 reads MNHEY; CDR2 reads SVGAGI. The CDR3 length is 13 residues. CDR3 bases: TGTGCCAGCACCTGGACAGGGGATCAGCCCCAGCATTTT. Residues: CASTWTGDQPQHF.

The chain recombines TRBV6-5 with TRBJ2-3, with D perhaps matching TRBD2 (5 bases). V was trimmed by 5 bases and J by 6 bases, leaving 18 bases between them. Looked up from germline, CDR1 is MNHEY and CDR2 is SVGAGI. The CDR3 runs to 15 residues. The chain's CDR3 is CASSLAGRLWDTQYF. The CDR3 DNA reads TGTGCCAGCAGTCTAGCTGGCCGCCTTTGGGATACGCAGTATTTT.

This chain connects TRBV10-2 to TRBJ2-7; tentative D call: TRBD2 (6 bases). Trimming removed 6 bases at V and 7 bases at J, with 7 bases between. Per the germline V gene, CDR1 is WSHSY and CDR2 is SAAADI. The CDR3 loop spans 10 amino acids. The CDR3, as DNA: TGCGCCAGCAGAGGAGGGGAGCAGTACTTC. Its protein product is CASRGGEQYF.

The rearrangement links TRBV6-4 to TRBJ2-2; 10 positions agree with TRBD2. Germline trimming cut 6 bases from V and 4 bases from J; bases unmatched to any gene: 8. Germline assignment: CDR1 MRHNA and CDR2 SNTAGT. The CDR3 has 16 residues. The CDR3 DNA is TGTGCCAGCAGCGTTCGAACTAGCGGGGCCACCGGGGAGCTGTTTTTT. Encoded protein: CASSVRTSGATGELFF.

This clone was seen only once. This sequence joins TRBV6-2 or TRBV6-3 and TRBJ1-5; 7 nucleotides match TRBD1. Germline-derived CDR1 and CDR2 are MNHEY and SVGEGT. After removal of 4 bases from V and 11 bases from J, the junction contained 5 bases not matched to a gene. The CDR3 loop spans 12 amino acids. CDR3 protein: CASSWPGTAQHF. CDR3 nucleotides: TGTGCCAGCAGTTGGCCTGGGACAGCCCAGCATTTT.

This clone was seen only once. The chain employs TRBV10-3 and TRBJ1-1, with 9 nucleotides matching TRBD1. Trimming took 4 bases from V and 6 from J; bases not matched to a gene: 9. Germline CDR1 is ENHRY and CDR2 is SYGVKD. CDR3 length: 15 amino acids. For the CDR3, the DNA is TGTGCCATCAGTGCAACAGGGGGCGCGAGCTCTGAAGCTTTCTTT. It translates to CAISATGGASSEAFF.

This clone appeared once. The chain is built from TRBV30 and TRBJ1-5; no definite D call. V lost 1 base and J lost 6, with 16 bases in between. Germline-derived CDR1 and CDR2 are GTSNPN and SVGIG (reference sequence). The CDR3 loop spans 15 amino acids. Written as DNA, the CDR3 is TGTGCCTGGAGTGAATATGGAGGTGATAGTCAGCCCCAGCATTTT. Its protein product is CAWSEYGGDSQPQHF.

CDR3 protein: CASSSPGGQADTQYF. The CDR3, as DNA: TGTGCCAGTAGTAGCCCGGGGGGGCAGGCGGATACGCAGTATTTT. The gene calls are TRBV19 and TRBJ2-3, with 8 positions matching TRBD2. The CDR3 spans 15 residues. Germline CDR1 reads LNHDA; CDR2 reads SQIVND (reference sequence). V trimming: 4 bases; J trimming: 6 bases; junction bases outside the gene matches: 9.

J is TRBJ1-4 and V is TRBV2; D uncertain. The CDR3 totals 14 residues. V was cut by 6 bases and J by 4 bases, with 12 bases left in between. In germline, CDR1 is SNHLY, CDR2 FYNNEI. CDR3 bases: TGTGCCAGCAGGCTAGGATACATTAATGAAAAACTGTTTTTT. This encodes CASRLGYINEKLFF.

V gene TRBV3-1 (or the pseudogene TRBV3-2) combines with J gene TRBJ1-3; D possibly corresponds to TRBD1 (5 bases). The CDR3 extends over 18 amino acids. Trimming removed 4 bases from V and 4 bases from J, with 23 bases in between. The germline gives CDR1 LGHDT, CDR2 YNNKEL (reference sequence). CDR3 nucleotide sequence: TGTGCCAGCAGCCCCACCGACCCCAGGGAAGGTCTCGGAAACACCATATATTTT. It yields the protein CASSPTDPREGLGNTIYF.

The DNA for the CDR3 is TGTGCCAGCACCTTCGGGGGGGAGAGAAGGCAGCCCCAGCATTTT. It translates to CASTFGGERRQPQHF. The chain employs TRBV5-6 and TRBJ1-5; perhaps TRBD1 as D (5 bases). CDR1 is SGHDT and CDR2 is YYEEEE in the germline V gene. The CDR3 has 15 residues. The V gene lost 6 bases and the J gene lost 7 bases, with 20 bases spanning the gap.

The CDR3: CASSQDPGLAGGAPNTGELFF. The DNA for the CDR3 is TGTGCCAGCAGCCAAGATCCGGGACTAGCGGGGGGGGCCCCGAACACCGGGGAGCTGTTTTTT. The chain couples TRBV4-2 to TRBJ2-2, with 16 bases aligning to TRBD2. Germline values: CDR1 LGHNA, CDR2 YNFKEQ. The CDR3 runs 21 residues. Trimming took 0 bases from V and 0 from J; bases not matched to a gene: 7.

The chain carries TRBV5-6 and TRBJ2-2; the D gene is possibly TRBD1 (5 bases). From germline, CDR1 is SGHDT and CDR2 YYEEEE. Between the trimmed V and J ends, which lost 3 bases and 6 bases, there was a span of 15 bases. This CDR3 is 15 amino acids long. In DNA, the CDR3 is TGTGCCAGCAGCTCCACAGGCGAAAGGGCCGGGGAGCTGTTTTTT. Residues: CASSSTGERAGELFF.

This chain connects TRBV27 to TRBJ1-2; weak D call: TRBD1 (5 bases). The CDR3 is 19 amino acids. The V end lost 3 bases, the J end lost 6 bases, and 29 bases lay between the germline ends. Germline V CDR1 and CDR2: MNHEY, SMNVEV (reference sequence). The CDR3 coding sequence is TGTGCCAGCAGTTTGAATGGAGTGGGGCCCCAGCTTGGAGGGGATGGCTACACCTTC. This sequence encodes CASSLNGVGPQLGGDGYTF.

This clone occurred once. This chain connects TRBV5-1 to TRBJ2-1; TRBD1 matches 9 bases. CDR3 length equals 15 residues. V gave up 4 bases and J gave up 0 bases; unmatched junction bases: 2. Germline V lookup: CDR1 SGHRS, CDR2 YFSETQ. The CDR3 here is CASSPDRGSYNEQFF. The CDR3 DNA follows: TGCGCCAGCAGCCCGGACAGGGGCTCCTACAATGAGCAGTTCTTC.

The chain recombines TRBV20-1 with TRBJ2-3; the D gene is possibly TRBD2 (7 bases). V lost 3 bases and J 2 bases, leaving 15 bases between the germline ends. The CDR3 is made up of 15 amino acids. Germline V gene sequence: CDR1 DFQATT, CDR2 SNEGSKA (reference sequence). The CDR3 loop reads CSASRDGGPTDTQYF. In DNA, the CDR3 is TGCAGTGCTAGTCGGGACGGGGGGCCCACAGATACGCAGTATTTT.

V and J are TRBV24-1 and TRBJ2-5, with 8 positions matching TRBD1. Trimming removed 4 bases from V and 4 bases from J; junction bases left unmatched: 7. Germline CDR1 reads KGHDR; CDR2 reads SFDVKD. This CDR3 spans 15 amino acids. CDR3 sequence reads: CATSDPGQAVETQYF. CDR3 DNA sequence: TGTGCCACCAGTGACCCGGGACAGGCAGTAGAGACCCAGTACTTC.

The rearrangement uses TRBV7-9 and TRBJ2-7, with D possibly matching TRBD1 (6 bases). The CDR3 covers 12 residues. V was shortened by 5 bases and J by 4 bases, with 9 bases between the two germline ends. CDR1 and CDR2 (germline): SEHNR, FQNEAQ (reference sequence). Written as DNA, the CDR3 is TGTGCCAGCAGCGAACAGGGATACGAGCAGTACTTC. This gives the protein CASSEQGYEQYF.

The chain has TRBV11-2 and TRBJ1-1; 7 nucleotides match TRBD1. This CDR3 is 15 amino acids long. CDR1 and CDR2 (germline): SGHAT, FQNNGV. After removal of 6 bases from V and 4 bases from J, the junction contained 11 bases not matched to a gene. The CDR3 loop is CASSFGDSPLTEAFF. CDR3 bases: TGTGCCAGCAGTTTTGGGGACAGCCCACTCACTGAAGCTTTCTTT. The full variable domain, completed using reference TRBV11-2 and TRBJ1-1, is EAGVAQSPRYKIIEKRQSVAFWCNPISGHATLYWYQQILGQGPKLLIQFQNNGVVDDSQLPKDRFSAERLKGVDSTLKIQPAKLEDSAVYLCASSFGDSPLTEAFFGQGTRLTVV.

The chain employs TRBV11-2 and TRBJ2-1; TRBD1 agrees at 7 bases. The CDR3 consists of 14 residues. From germline, CDR1 is SGHAT and CDR2 FQNNGV. The V segment lost 7 bases and the J segment 6 bases; nucleotides outside the gene matches: 9. The CDR3 protein is CASNRDSNSNEQFF. In nucleotides, the CDR3 is TGTGCCAGCAACCGGGACAGTAATTCCAATGAGCAGTTCTTC.

This chain joins TRBV18 and TRBJ1-2; D uncertain. CDR3 length: 15 residues. Germline assignment: CDR1 KGHSH and CDR2 LQKENI. V shed 3 bases and J shed 8 bases, with 19 bases lying between them. The CDR3 is CASSPDPGLTGGYTF. The CDR3 DNA reads TGTGCCAGCTCACCGGACCCAGGACTGACCGGAGGCTACACCTTC. Based on the CDR3 plus reference TRBV18 and TRBJ1-2, the full variable domain is NAGVMQNPRHLVRRRGQEARLRCSPMKGHSHVYWYRQLPEEGLKFMVYLQKENIIDESGMPKERFSAEFPKEGPSILRIQQVVRGDSAAYFCASSPDPGLTGGYTFGSGTRLTVV.

The chain couples TRBV10-2 to TRBJ2-3, with a weak D call TRBD2 (6 bases). This CDR3 has 16 residues. Per germline, CDR1 WSHSY and CDR2 SAAADI. V lost 6 bases and J lost 4, with 20 bases in between. The CDR3 coding sequence is TGCGCCAGCAGATCCGGCCAGGTTACGGGGGCAGATACGCAGTATTTT. Its translation: CASRSGQVTGADTQYF.